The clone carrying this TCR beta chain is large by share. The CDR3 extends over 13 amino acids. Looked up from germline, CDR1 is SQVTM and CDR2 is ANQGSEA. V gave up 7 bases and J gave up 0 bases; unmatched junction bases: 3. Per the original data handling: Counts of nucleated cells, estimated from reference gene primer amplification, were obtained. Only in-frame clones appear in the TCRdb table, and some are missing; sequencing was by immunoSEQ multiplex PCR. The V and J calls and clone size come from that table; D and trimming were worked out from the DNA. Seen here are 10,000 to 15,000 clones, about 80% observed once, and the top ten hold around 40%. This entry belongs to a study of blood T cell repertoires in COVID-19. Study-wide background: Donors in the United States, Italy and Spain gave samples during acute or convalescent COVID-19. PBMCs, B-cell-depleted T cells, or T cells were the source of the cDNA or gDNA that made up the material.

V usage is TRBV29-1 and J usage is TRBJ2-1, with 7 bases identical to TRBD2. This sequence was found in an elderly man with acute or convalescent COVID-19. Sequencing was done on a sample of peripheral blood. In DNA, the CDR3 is TGCAGCGCCGGCGGGAGCTCCTACAATGAGCAGTTCTTC. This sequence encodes CSAGGSSYNEQFF.